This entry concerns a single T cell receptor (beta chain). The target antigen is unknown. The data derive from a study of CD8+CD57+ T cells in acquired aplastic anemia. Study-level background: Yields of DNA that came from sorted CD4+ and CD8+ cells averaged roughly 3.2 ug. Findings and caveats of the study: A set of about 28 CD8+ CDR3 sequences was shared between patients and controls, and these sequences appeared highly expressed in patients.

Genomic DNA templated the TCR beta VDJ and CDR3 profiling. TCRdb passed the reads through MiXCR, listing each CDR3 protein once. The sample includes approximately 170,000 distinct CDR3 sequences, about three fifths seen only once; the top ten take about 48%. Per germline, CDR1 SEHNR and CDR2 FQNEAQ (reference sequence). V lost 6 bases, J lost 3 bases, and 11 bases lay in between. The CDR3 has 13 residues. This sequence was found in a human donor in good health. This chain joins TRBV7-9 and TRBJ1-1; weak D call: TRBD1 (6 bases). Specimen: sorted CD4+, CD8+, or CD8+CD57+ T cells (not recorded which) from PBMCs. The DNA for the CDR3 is TGTGCCAGCAGGGGGGCTTGGGACACTGAAGCTTTCTTT. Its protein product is CASRGAWDTEAFF.